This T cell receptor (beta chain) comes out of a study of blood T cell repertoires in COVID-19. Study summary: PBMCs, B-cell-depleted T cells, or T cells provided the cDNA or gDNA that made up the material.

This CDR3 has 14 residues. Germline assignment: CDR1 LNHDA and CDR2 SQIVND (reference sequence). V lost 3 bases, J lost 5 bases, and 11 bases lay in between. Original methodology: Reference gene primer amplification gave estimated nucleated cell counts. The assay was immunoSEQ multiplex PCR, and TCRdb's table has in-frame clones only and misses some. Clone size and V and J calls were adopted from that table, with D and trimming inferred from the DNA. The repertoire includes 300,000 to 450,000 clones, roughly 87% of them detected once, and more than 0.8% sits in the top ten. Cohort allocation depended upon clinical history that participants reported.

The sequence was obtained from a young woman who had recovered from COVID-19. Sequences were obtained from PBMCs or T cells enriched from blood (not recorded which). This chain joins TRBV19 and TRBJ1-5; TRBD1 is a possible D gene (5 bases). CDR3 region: CASSIGGDYQPQHF. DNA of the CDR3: TGTGCCAGTAGTATCGGGGGGGATTATCAGCCCCAGCATTTT.